This T cell receptor beta chain was observed in a study of shared T cell receptors in the human thymus. The protocol was immunoSEQ multiplex PCR, while the TCRdb copy is restricted to in-frame clones and leaves out a portion. The sample contains some 700,000 clones, 70% to 90% of which appear only once. The germline CDR1 and CDR2 sequences are LGHNT and FRNRAP. V lost 7 bases to trimming and J lost 0 bases, with 18 bases between them. The CDR3 has 16 amino acids. This same sample was also taken into another study, of human thymus T cells. That work adds: Surgeons resected thymus tissue during corrective heart surgery. Related work showed strongly overlapping thymic repertoires across unrelated individuals.

Sequenced input: thymocytes. The source is a girl under three years old with a congenital heart defect. The genes are TRBV12-5 and TRBJ1-2; D might be TRBD1 (5 bases). The CDR3 DNA follows: TGTGCTAGTGCCCTATCCCAACAGGTACCTAACTATGGCTACACCTTC. Translated, it gives CASALSQQVPNYGYTF.